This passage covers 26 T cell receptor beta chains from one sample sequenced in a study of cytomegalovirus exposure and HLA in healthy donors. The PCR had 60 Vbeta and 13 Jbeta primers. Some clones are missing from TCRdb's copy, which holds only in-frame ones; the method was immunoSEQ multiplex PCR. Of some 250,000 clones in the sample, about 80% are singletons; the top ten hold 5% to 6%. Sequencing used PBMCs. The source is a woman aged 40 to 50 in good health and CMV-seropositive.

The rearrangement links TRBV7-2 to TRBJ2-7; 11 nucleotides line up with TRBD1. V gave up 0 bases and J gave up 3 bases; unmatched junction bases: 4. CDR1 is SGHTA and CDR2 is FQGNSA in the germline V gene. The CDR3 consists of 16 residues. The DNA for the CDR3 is TGTGCCAGCAGCTTAGCCCCGGGACAGGGGGGCTACGAGCAGTACTTC. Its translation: CASSLAPGQGGYEQYF. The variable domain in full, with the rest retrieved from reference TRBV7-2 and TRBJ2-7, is GAGVSQSPSNKVTEKGKDVELRCDPISGHTALYWYRQSLGQGLEFLIYFQGNSAPDKSGLPSDRFSAERTGGSVSTLTIQRTQQEDSAVYLCASSLAPGQGGYEQYFGPGTRLTVT.

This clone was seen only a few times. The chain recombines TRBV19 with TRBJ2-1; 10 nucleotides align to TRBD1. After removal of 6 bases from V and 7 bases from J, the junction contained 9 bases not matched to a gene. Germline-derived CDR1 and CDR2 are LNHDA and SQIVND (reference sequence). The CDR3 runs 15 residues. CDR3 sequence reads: CASSIGTGVPNEQFF. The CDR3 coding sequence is TGTGCCAGTAGCATCGGGACAGGGGTTCCGAATGAGCAGTTCTTC.

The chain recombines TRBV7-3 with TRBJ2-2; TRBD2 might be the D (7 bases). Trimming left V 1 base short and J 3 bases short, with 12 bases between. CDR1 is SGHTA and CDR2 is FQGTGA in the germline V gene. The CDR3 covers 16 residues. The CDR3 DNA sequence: TGTGCCAGCAGCTTAATCGGGGGGCCGGACACCGGGGAGCTGTTTTTT. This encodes CASSLIGGPDTGELFF.

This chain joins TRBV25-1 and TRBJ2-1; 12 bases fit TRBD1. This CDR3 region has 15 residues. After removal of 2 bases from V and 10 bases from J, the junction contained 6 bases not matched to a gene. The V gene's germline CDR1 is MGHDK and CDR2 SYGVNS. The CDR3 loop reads CASSEPGTGGTEQFF. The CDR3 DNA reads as TGTGCCAGCAGTGAACCCGGGACAGGGGGCACAGAGCAGTTCTTC.

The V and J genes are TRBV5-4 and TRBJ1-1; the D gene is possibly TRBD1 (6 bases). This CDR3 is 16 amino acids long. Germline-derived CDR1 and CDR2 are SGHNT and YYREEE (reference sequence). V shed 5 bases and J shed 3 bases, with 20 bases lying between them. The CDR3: CASSSYARGKDTEAFF. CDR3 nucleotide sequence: TGTGCCAGCAGTTCCTACGCGAGGGGGAAGGACACTGAAGCTTTCTTT.

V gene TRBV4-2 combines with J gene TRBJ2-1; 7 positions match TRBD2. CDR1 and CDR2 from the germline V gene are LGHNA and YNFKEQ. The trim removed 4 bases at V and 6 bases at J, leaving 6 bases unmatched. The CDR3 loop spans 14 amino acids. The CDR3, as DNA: TGTGCCAGCAGCCCCCTGACTAGCCCCAATGAGCAGTTCTTC. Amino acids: CASSPLTSPNEQFF.

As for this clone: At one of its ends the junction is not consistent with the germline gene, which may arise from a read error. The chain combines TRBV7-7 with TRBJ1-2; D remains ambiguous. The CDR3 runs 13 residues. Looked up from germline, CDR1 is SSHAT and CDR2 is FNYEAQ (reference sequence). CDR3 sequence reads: CASSPDGREGYTF. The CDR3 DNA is TGTGCTAGCAGTCCCGACGGGAGGGAGGGCTACACCTTC.

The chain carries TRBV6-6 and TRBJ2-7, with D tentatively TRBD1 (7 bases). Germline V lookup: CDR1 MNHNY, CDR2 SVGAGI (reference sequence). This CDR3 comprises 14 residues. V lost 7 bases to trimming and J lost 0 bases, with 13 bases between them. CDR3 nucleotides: TGTGCCAGCATGGGGGGACAGTACTCCTACGAGCAGTACTTC. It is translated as CASMGGQYSYEQYF.

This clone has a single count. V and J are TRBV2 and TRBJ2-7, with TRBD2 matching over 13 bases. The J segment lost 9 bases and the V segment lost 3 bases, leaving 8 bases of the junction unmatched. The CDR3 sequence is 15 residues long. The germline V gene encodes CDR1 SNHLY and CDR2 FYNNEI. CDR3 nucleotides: TGTGCCAGCAGTGACATACTAGCGGGGGGGCTGGTGCAGTACTTC. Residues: CASSDILAGGLVQYF.

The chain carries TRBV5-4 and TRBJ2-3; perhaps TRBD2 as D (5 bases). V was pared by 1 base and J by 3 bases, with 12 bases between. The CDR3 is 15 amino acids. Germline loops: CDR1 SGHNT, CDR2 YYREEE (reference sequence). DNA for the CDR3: TGTGCCAGCAGCTTGATAGAGGGTATGACAGATACGCAGTATTTT. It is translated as CASSLIEGMTDTQYF.

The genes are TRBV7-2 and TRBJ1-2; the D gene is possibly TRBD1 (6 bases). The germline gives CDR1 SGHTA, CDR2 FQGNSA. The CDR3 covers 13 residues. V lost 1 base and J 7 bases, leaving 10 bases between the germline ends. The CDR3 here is CASSLETGFGYTF. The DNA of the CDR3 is TGTGCCAGCAGCTTAGAGACAGGCTTTGGCTACACCTTC.

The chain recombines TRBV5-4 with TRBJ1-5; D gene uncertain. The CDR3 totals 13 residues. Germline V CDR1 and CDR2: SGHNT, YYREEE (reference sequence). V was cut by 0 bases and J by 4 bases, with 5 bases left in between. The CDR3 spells CASSLDSNQPQHF. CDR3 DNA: TGTGCCAGCAGCTTGGACAGTAATCAGCCCCAGCATTTT.

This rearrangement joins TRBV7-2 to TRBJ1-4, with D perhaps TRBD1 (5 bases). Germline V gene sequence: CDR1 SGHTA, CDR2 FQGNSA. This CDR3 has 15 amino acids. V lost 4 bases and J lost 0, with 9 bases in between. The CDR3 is CASSSRGATNEKLFF. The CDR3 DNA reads TGTGCCAGCAGCTCAAGGGGCGCAACTAATGAAAAACTGTTTTTT.

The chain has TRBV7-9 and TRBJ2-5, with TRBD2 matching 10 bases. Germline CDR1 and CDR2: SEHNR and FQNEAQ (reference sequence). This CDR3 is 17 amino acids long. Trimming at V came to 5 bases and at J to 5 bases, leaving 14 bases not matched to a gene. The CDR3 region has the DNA TGTGCCAGCAGCCTCGGAGGGCTAGCGGGAGCTTTGGAGACCCAGTACTTC. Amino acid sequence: CASSLGGLAGALETQYF.

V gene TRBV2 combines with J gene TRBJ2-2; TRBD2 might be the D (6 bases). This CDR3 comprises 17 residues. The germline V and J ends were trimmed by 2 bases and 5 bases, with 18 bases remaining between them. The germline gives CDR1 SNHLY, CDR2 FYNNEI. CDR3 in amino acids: CASSELRAGRGTGELFF. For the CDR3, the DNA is TGTGCCAGCAGTGAATTACGAGCGGGTAGAGGGACCGGGGAGCTGTTTTTT.

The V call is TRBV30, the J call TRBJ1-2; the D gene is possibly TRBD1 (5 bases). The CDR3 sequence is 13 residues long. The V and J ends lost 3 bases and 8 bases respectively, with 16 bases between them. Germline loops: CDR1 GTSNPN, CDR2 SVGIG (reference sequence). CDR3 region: CAWRSDKGEGYTF. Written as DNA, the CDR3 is TGTGCCTGGAGAAGTGATAAAGGGGAAGGCTACACCTTC.

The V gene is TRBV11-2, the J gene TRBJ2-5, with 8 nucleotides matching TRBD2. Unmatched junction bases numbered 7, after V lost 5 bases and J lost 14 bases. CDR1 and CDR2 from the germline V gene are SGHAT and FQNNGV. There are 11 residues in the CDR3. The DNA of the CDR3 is TGTGCCAGCAGCCCGTCTAGCGGGTTATACTTC. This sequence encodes CASSPSSGLYF.

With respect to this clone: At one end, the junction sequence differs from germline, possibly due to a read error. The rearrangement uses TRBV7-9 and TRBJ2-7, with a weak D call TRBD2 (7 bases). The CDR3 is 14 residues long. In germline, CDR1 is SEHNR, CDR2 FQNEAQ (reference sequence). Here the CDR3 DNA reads TGTTCCAGCAGCGGGACATATAGCTCCTACGAGCAGTACTTC. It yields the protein CSSSGTYSSYEQYF.

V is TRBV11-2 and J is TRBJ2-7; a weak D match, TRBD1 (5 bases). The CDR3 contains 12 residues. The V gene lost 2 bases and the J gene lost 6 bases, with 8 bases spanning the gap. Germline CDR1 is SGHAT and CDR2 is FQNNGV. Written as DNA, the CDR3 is TGTGCCAGCAGCTTACAGGGATCCGAGCAGTACTTC. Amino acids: CASSLQGSEQYF.

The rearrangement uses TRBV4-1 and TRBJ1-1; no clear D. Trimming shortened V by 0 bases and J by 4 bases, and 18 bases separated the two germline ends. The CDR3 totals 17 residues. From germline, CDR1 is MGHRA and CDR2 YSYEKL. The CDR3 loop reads CASSQESSLVRATEAFF. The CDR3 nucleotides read TGCGCCAGCAGCCAAGAGTCTTCATTGGTGCGCGCCACTGAAGCTTTCTTT.

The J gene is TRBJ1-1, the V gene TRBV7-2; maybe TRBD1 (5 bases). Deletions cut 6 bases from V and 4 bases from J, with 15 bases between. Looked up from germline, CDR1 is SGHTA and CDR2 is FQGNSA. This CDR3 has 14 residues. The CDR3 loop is CASRTVGGGTEAFF. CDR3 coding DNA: TGTGCCAGCAGAACGGTGGGGGGGGGCACTGAAGCTTTCTTT.

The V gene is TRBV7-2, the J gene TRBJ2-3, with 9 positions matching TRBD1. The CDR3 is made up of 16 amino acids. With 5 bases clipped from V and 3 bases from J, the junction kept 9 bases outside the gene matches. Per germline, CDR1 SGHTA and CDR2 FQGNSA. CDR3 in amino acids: CASSQDRGKGTDTQYF. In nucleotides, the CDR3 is TGTGCCAGCAGCCAGGACAGGGGTAAAGGTACAGATACGCAGTATTTT.

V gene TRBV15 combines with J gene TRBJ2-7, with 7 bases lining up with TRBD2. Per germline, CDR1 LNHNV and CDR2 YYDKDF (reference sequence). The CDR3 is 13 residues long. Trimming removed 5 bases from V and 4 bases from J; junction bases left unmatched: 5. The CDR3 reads CATSSSGTYEQYF. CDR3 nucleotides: TGTGCCACCAGCTCTAGCGGCACGTACGAGCAGTACTTC.

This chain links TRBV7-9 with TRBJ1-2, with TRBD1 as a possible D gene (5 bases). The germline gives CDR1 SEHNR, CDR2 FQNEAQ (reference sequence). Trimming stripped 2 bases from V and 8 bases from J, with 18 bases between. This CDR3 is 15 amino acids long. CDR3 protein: CASSLIEARQRGYTF. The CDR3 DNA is TGTGCCAGCAGCTTAATCGAGGCCAGACAGAGGGGCTACACCTTC.

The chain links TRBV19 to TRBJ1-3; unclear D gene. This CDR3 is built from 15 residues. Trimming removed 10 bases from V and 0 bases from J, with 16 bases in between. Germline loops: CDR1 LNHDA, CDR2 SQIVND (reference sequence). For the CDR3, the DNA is TGTGCCACTACTCCGACAACCCTCTCTGGAAACACCATATATTTT. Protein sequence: CATTPTTLSGNTIYF. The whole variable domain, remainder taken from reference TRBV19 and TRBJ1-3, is DGGITQSPKYLFRKEGQNVTLSCEQNLNHDAMYWYRQDPGQGLRLIYYSQIVNDFQKGDIAEGYSVSREKKESFPLTVTSAQKNPTAFYLCATTPTTLSGNTIYFGEGSWLTVV.

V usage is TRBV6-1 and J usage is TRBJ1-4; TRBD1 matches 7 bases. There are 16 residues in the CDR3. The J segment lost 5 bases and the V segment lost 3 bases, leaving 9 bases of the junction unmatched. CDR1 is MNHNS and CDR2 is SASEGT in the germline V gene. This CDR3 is CASSDPRQGGNEKLFF. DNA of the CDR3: TGTGCCAGCAGTGACCCTCGACAGGGAGGAAATGAAAAACTGTTTTTT.